Listed below are T cell receptor beta chains from one sample, sequenced in a study of blood T cell repertoires in COVID-19. Repertoires were generated with immunoSEQ multiplex PCR, while TCRdb's copy carries only in-frame clones and drops some. Of about 83,000 clones in the sample, approximately 86% were seen once. Input material: peripheral blood. These receptors were collected from a woman aged 80 or over in a cohort sampled during active or convalescent COVID-19. CDR3s include the opening cysteine and the closing phenylalanine or tryptophan.

V gene,J gene,CDR3 protein
TRBV6-5,TRBJ1-5,CASQAFDNQPQHF
TRBV18,TRBJ1-5,CASSPGQGGQPQHF
TRBV7-9,TRBJ2-7,CASSDRDRREQYF
TRBV5-1,TRBJ1-2,CASSLDAGNYGYTF
TRBV2,TRBJ2-1,CASSYFQGISGNEQFF
TRBV7-9,TRBJ1-5,CASSTDSQPQHF
TRBV7-3,TRBJ2-3,CASSLIRVTDTQYF
TRBV12-3/TRBV12-4,TRBJ1-1,CASSPGQQAFF
TRBV5-4,TRBJ2-2,CASSLRAGNTGELFF
TRBV7-3,TRBJ2-7,CASSPVEGLAGGFYEQYF
TRBV5-1,TRBJ2-1,CASSFNGRLASIGSYNEQFF